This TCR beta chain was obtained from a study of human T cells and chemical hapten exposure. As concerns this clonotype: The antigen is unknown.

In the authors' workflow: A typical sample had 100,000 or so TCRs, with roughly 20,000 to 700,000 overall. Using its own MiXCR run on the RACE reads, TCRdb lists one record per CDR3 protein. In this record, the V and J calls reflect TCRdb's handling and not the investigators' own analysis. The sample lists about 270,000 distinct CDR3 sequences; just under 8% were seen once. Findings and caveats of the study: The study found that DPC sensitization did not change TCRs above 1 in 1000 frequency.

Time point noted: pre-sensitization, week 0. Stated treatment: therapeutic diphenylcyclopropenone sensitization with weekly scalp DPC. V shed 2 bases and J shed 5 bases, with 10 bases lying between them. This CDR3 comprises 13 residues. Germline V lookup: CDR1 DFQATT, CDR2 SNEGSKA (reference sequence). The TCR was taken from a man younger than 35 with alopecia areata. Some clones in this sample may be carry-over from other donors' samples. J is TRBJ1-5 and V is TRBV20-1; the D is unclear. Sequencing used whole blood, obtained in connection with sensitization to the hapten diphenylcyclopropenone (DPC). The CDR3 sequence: CSARLSGDQPQHF. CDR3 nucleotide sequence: TGCAGTGCTAGACTCAGTGGCGATCAGCCCCAGCATTTT.